These 9 T cell receptor beta chains were sequenced from one sample in a study of cytomegalovirus exposure and HLA in healthy donors. The study ran its PCR with 60 Vbeta and 13 Jbeta primers. The data were produced by immunoSEQ multiplex PCR, yet TCRdb's version contains in-frame clones alone and is incomplete. Here the sample spans roughly 120,000 clones, about 80% being singletons. Sample: PBMCs. These receptor sequences come from a woman aged 25 to 39 in good health and CMV-seropositive.

This clone came up once. V is TRBV7-8 and J is TRBJ1-1; D is ambiguous. Germline CDR1 SGHVS, CDR2 FQNEAQ. V dropped 6 bases and J dropped 0 bases, with 14 bases sitting between them. The CDR3 totals 15 residues. The CDR3 protein is CASSHEAYLNTEAFF. CDR3 sequence (DNA): TGTGCCAGCAGTCACGAAGCGTACCTGAACACTGAAGCTTTCTTT.

The chain uses TRBV5-5 and TRBJ1-2, with 8 bases lining up with TRBD1. The CDR3 covers 14 residues. Germline V gene lookup returns CDR1 SGHKS and CDR2 YYEKEE (reference sequence). V lost 4 bases and J lost 3; bases outside the gene matches: 5. CDR3 sequence (DNA): TGTGCCAGCAGCGATAGGACAGGGTACTATGGCTACACCTTC. Protein: CASSDRTGYYGYTF.

This clone has just one count. The CDR3, as DNA: TGTGCCAGCAGCTCTTACAGGGGTCTCTCCTATAATTCACCCCTCCACTTT. Its translation is CASSSYRGLSYNSPLHF. V and J are TRBV5-6 and TRBJ1-6; the match to TRBD1 covers 7 bases. Germline CDR1 and CDR2: SGHDT and YYEEEE. The CDR3 length is 17 residues. V lost 3 bases, J lost 0 bases, and 6 bases stayed unmatched.

This chain uses TRBV6-4 with TRBJ2-1, with TRBD2 as a possible D gene (5 bases). The CDR3 sequence is 13 residues long. The germline V and J ends were trimmed by 4 bases and 10 bases, with 14 bases remaining between them. The germline gives CDR1 MRHNA, CDR2 SNTAGT. The CDR3 is CASSVWETTEQFF. CDR3 in DNA: TGTGCCAGCAGTGTGTGGGAGACCACCGAGCAGTTCTTC.

The CDR3 DNA follows: TGTGCCAGCAGTCCTAATTGGGCTCAGACAGGGGGGGTGGGCTACACCTTC. It codes for CASSPNWAQTGGVGYTF. V usage is TRBV28 and J usage is TRBJ1-2; 9 bases fit TRBD1. The CDR3 is 17 amino acids. J gave up 8 bases and V 5 bases, and 18 bases lay outside the gene matches. Germline-derived CDR1 and CDR2 are MDHEN and SYDVKM.

This clone was recorded once. The rearrangement joins TRBV11-3 to TRBJ2-5; 10 nucleotides match TRBD2. Losses at the gene ends were 3 bases for V and 0 bases for J; bases not matched to a gene: 10. The CDR3 contains 18 residues. Germline CDR1 reads SGHNT; CDR2 reads YENEEA. CDR3 residues: CASSFNLGLAEHQETQYF. The DNA of the CDR3 is TGTGCCAGCAGCTTTAACCTAGGACTAGCGGAGCACCAAGAGACCCAGTACTTC.

This clone was picked up a small number of times. The gene calls are TRBV28 and TRBJ2-7, with D tentatively TRBD1 (6 bases). The V gene's germline CDR1 is MDHEN and CDR2 SYDVKM. The V end was cut by 5 bases, the J end by 0 bases, with 11 bases between. There are 14 residues in the CDR3. The DNA for the CDR3 is TGTGCCAGCAGTCCTCGACAGGACTCCTACGAGCAGTACTTC. Residues: CASSPRQDSYEQYF.

V usage is TRBV7-9 and J usage is TRBJ2-7; 7 bases map to TRBD1. The J segment lost 2 bases and the V segment lost 0 bases, leaving 1 base of the junction unmatched. CDR3 length: 14 amino acids. Germline V gene data show CDR1 as SEHNR and CDR2 as FQNEAQ (reference sequence). The CDR3 spells CASSLADRPYEQYF. In DNA form, the CDR3 reads TGTGCCAGCAGCTTAGCGGACAGGCCCTACGAGCAGTACTTC.

This clone has only a few counts. V usage is TRBV10-3 and J usage is TRBJ2-5, with D possibly TRBD2 on 7 matching bases. In germline, CDR1 is ENHRY, CDR2 SYGVKD. The CDR3 runs to 14 residues. Trimming took off 7 bases at V and 3 bases at J, with 15 bases between the two ends. CDR3 residues: CAINGGGSKETQYF. The CDR3 DNA sequence: TGTGCCATCAATGGCGGGGGCTCAAAAGAGACCCAGTACTTC.